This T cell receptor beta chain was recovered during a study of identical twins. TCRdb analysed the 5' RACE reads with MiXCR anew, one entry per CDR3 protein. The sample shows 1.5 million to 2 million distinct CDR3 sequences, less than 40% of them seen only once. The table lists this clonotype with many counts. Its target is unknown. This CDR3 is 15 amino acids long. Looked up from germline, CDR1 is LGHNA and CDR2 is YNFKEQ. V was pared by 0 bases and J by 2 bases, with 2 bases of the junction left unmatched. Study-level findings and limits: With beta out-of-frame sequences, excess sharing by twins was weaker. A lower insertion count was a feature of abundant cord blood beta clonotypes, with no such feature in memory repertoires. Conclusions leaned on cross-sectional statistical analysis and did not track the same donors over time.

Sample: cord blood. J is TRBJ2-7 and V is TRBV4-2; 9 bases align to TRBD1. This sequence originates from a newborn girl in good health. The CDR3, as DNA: TGTGCCAGCAGCCAAGATAGACAGGGGGCCTACGAGCAGTACTTC. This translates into CASSQDRQGAYEQYF.